This T cell receptor beta chain is drawn from a study of shared clonotypes between healthy human individuals. V lost 5 bases to trimming and J lost 2 bases, with 12 bases between them. CDR1 and CDR2 (germline): MDHEN, SYDVKM. This CDR3 region has 14 residues. Generated by immunoSEQ multiplex PCR, the TCRdb table keeps only in-frame clones and is missing some. This sample has approximately 440,000 clones, with 75% to 80% found just once. This clonotype was sampled from a woman aged 40 to 50 in good health. Some clones in this sample may be carry-over from other donors' samples. The chain links TRBV28 to TRBJ1-2; a weak D match, TRBD1 (5 bases). Sequencing was done on a sample of PBMCs. The CDR3 bases are TGTGCCAGCAGTCCCGTCGGGACGAACTATGGCTACACCTTC. Translating it yields CASSPVGTNYGYTF.